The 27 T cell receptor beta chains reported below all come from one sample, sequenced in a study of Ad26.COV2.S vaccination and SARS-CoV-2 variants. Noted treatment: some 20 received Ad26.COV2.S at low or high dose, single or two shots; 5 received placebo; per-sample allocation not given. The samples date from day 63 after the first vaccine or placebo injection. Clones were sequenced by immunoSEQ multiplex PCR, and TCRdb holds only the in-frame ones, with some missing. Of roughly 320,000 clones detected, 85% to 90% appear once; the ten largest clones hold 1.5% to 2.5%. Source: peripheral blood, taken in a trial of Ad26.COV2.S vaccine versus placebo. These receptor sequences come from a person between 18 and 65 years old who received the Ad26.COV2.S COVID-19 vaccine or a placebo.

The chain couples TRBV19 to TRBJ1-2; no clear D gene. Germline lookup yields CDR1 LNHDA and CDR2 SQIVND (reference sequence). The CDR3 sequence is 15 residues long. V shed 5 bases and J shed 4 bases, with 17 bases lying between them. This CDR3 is CASSGVLSGVYGYTF. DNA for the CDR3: TGTGCCAGTAGTGGTGTACTGTCGGGCGTCTATGGCTACACCTTC.

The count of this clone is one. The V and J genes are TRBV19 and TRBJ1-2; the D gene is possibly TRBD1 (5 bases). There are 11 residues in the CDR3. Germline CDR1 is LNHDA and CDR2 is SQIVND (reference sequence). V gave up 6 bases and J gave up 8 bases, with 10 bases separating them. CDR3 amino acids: CASRVGAGYTF. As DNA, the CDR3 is TGTGCCAGTAGGGTCGGGGCAGGCTACACCTTC. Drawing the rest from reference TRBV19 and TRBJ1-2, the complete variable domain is DGGITQSPKYLFRKEGQNVTLSCEQNLNHDAMYWYRQDPGQGLRLIYYSQIVNDFQKGDIAEGYSVSREKKESFPLTVTSAQKNPTAFYLCASRVGAGYTFGSGTRLTVV.

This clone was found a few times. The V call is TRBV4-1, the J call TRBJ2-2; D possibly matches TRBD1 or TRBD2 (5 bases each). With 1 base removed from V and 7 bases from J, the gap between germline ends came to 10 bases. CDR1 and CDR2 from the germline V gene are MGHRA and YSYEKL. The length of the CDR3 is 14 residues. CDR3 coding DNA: TGCGCCAGCAGCCAAGGAGGGGCGAACGGGGAGCTGTTTTTT. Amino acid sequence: CASSQGGANGELFF.

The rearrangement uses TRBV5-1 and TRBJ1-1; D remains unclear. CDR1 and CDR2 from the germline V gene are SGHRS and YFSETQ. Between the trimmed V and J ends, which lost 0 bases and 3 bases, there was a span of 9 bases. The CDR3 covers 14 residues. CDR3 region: CASSLGAGDTEAFF. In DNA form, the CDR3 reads TGCGCCAGCAGCTTGGGGGCAGGAGACACTGAAGCTTTCTTT.

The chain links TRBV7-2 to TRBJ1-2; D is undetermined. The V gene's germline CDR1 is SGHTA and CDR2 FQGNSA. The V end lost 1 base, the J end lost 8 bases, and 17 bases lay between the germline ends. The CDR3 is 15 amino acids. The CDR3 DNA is TGTGCCAGCAGCTTAGTAGTGGGCGGTCTTCTAGGCTACACCTTC. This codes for CASSLVVGGLLGYTF.

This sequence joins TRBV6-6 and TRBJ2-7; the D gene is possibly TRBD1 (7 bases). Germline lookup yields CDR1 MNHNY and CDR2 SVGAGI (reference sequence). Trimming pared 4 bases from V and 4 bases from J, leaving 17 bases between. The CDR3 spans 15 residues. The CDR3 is CASSFAGTADYEQYF. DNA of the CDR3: TGTGCCAGCAGTTTCGCGGGGACAGCCGATTACGAGCAGTACTTC.

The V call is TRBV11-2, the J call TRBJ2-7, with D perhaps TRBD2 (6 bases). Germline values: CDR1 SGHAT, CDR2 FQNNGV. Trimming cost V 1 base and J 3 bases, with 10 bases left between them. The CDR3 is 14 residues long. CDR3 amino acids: CASSLVGGDYEQYF. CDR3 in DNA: TGTGCCAGCAGCTTAGTAGGAGGGGACTACGAGCAGTACTTC.

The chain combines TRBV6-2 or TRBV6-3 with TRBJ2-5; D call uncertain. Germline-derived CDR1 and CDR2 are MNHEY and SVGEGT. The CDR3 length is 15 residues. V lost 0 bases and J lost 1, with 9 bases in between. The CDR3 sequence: CASSYSGLFQETQYF. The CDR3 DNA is TGTGCCAGCAGTTACTCCGGGCTGTTCCAAGAGACCCAGTACTTC.

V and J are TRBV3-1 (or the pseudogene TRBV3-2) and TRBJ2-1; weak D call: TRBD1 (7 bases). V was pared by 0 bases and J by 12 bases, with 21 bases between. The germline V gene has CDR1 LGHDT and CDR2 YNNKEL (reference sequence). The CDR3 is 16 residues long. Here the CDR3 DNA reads TGTGCCAGCAGCCAAGATGACAGGGCTTGGGGGGTGAGGCAGTTCTTC. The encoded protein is CASSQDDRAWGVRQFF.

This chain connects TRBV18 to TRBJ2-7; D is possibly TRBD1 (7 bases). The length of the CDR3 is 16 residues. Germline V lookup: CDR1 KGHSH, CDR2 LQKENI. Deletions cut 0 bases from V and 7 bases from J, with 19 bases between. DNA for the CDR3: TGTGCCAGCTCACCACCGGAGGGGGCGGGTCTACGAGAGCAGTACTTC. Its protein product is CASSPPEGAGLREQYF.

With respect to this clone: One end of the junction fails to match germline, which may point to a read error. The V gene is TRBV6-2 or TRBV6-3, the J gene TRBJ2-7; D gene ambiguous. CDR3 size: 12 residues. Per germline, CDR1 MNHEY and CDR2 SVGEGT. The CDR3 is CASSNSPYEQYF. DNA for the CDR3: TGTGCCAGCAGTAACTCCCCCTACGAGCAGTACTTC.

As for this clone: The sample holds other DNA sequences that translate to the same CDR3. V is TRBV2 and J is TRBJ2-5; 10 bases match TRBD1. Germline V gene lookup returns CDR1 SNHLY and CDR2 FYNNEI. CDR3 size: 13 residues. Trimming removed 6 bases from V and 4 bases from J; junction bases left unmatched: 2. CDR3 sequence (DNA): TGTGCCAGCAGGAGGGACAGGGGAGAGACCCAGTACTTC. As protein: CASRRDRGETQYF.

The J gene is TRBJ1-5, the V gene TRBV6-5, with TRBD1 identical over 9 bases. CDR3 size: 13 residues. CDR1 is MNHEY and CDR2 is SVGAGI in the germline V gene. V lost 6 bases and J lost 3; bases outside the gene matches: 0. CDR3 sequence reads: CASRQGANQPQHF. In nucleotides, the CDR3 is TGTGCCAGCAGACAGGGGGCCAATCAGCCCCAGCATTTT.

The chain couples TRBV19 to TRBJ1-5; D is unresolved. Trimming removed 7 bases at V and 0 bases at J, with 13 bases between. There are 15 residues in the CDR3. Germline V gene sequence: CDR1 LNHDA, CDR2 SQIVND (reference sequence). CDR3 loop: CASKARGNSNQPQHF. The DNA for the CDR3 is TGTGCCAGTAAGGCGCGGGGTAATAGCAATCAGCCCCAGCATTTT.

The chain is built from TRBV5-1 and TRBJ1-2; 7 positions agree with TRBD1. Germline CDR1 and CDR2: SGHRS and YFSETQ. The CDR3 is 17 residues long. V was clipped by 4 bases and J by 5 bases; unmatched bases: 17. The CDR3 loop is CASSTATGAFSWYGYTF. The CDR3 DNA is TGCGCCAGCAGCACGGCCACAGGGGCGTTTTCATGGTATGGCTACACCTTC. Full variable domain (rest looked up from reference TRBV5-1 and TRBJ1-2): KAGVTQTPRYLIKTRGQQVTLSCSPISGHRSVSWYQQTPGQGLQFLFEYFSETQRNKGNFPGRFSGRQFSNSRSEMNVSTLELGDSALYLCASSTATGAFSWYGYTFGSGTRLTVV.

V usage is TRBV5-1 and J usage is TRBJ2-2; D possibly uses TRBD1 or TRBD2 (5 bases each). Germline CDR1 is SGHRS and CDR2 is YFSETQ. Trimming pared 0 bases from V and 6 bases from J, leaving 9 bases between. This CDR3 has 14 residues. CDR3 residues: CASSLEGSAGELFF. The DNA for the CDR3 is TGCGCCAGCAGCTTGGAGGGGAGCGCCGGGGAGCTGTTTTTT.

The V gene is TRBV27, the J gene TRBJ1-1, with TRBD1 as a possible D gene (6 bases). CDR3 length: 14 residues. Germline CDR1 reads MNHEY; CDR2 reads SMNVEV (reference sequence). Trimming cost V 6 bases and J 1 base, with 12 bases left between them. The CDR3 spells CASRAPGANTEAFF. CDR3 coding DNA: TGTGCCAGCAGAGCCCCGGGGGCGAACACTGAAGCTTTCTTT.

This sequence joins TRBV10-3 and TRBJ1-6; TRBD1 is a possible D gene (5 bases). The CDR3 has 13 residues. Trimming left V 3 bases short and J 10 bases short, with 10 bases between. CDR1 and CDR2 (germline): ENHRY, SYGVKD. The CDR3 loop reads CAISDRASSPLHF. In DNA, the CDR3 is TGTGCCATCAGTGACAGGGCTTCCTCACCCCTCCACTTT.

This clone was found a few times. The CDR3: CASSARLYEQYF. The CDR3 DNA is TGTGCCAGCAGCGCAAGGCTCTACGAGCAGTACTTC. This chain links TRBV5-6 with TRBJ2-7; D gene unclear. Germline V gene lookup returns CDR1 SGHDT and CDR2 YYEEEE. With 4 bases removed from V and 3 bases from J, the gap between germline ends came to 8 bases. The CDR3 totals 12 residues.

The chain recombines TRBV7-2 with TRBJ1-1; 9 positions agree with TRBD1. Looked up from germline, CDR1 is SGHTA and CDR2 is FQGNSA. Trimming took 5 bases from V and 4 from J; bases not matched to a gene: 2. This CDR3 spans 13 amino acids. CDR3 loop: CASSQTGGTEAFF. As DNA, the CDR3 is TGTGCCAGCAGCCAGACAGGGGGCACTGAAGCTTTCTTT. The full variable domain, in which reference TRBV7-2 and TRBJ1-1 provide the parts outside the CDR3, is GAGVSQSPSNKVTEKGKDVELRCDPISGHTALYWYRQSLGQGLEFLIYFQGNSAPDKSGLPSDRFSAERTGGSVSTLTIQRTQQEDSAVYLCASSQTGGTEAFFGQGTRLTVV.

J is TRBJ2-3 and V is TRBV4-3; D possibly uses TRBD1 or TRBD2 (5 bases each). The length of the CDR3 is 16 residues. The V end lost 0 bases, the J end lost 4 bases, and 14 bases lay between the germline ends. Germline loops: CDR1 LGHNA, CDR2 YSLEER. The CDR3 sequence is CASSQDRGPSPDTQYF. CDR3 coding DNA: TGCGCCAGCAGCCAAGACCGGGGCCCATCCCCAGATACGCAGTATTTT.

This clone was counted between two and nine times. The chain's CDR3 is CASSVGPSGSTDTQYF. CDR3 nucleotide sequence: TGTGCCAGCAGCGTAGGGCCTAGCGGAAGCACAGATACGCAGTATTTT. This chain links TRBV9 with TRBJ2-3, with 7 nucleotides matching TRBD2. Germline V gives CDR1 SGDLS, CDR2 YYNGEE. The CDR3 is made up of 16 amino acids. The trim removed 0 bases at V and 0 bases at J, leaving 4 bases unmatched.

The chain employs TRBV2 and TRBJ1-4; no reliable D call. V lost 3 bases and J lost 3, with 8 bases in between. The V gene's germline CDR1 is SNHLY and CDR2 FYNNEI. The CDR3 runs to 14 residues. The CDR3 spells CASSDGIANEKLFF. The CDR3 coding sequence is TGTGCCAGCAGTGACGGAATTGCTAATGAAAAACTGTTTTTT.

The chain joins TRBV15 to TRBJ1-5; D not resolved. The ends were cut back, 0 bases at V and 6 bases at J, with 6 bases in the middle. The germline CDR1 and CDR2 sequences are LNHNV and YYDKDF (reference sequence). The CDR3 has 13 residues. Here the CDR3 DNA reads TGTGCCACCAGCAGAGAGTTCGCTCAGCCCCAGCATTTT. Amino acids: CATSREFAQPQHF.

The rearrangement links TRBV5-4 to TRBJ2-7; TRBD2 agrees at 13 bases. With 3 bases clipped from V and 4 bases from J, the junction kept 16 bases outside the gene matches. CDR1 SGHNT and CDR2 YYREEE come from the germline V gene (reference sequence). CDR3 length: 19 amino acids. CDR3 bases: TGTGCCAGCAGCTATATTGGGGAACTAGCGGGGGGGAGAAAATACGAGCAGTACTTC. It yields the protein CASSYIGELAGGRKYEQYF.

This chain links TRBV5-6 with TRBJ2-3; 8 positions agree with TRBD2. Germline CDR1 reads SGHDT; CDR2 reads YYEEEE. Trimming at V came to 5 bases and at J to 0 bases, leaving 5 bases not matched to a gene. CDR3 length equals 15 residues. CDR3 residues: CASRHSGASTDTQYF. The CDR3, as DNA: TGTGCCAGCAGGCATAGCGGGGCTAGCACAGATACGCAGTATTTT.

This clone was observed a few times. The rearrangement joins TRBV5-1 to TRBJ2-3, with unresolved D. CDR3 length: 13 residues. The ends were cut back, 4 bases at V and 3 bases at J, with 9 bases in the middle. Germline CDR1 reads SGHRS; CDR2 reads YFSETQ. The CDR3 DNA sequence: TGCGCCAGCAGCCCGACTGGAACAGATACGCAGTATTTT. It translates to CASSPTGTDTQYF.